The 6 T cell receptor beta chains presented below share a single source sample, sequenced in a study of T cells in Graves' hyperthyroidism and ophthalmopathy. Researchers took RNA transcripts and amplified the TCR beta CDR3 regions from them. TCR CDR3 underwent first-round RT-PCR with the HTBI primer set. One entry per CDR3 protein, called by TCRdb with MiXCR from the multiplex PCR reads. Here the sample spans fewer than 600,000 distinct CDR3 sequences, roughly 14% being singletons. The source material was blood. The receptor set was obtained from a woman between 18 and 30 years old with Graves' hyperthyroidism.

V is TRBV4-2 and J is TRBJ1-1, with unresolved D. CDR3 length: 13 amino acids. Germline CDR1 LGHNA, CDR2 YNFKEQ. Deletions cut 1 base from V and 1 base from J, with 4 bases between. The CDR3, as DNA: TGTGCCAGCAGCCAAGCACAGAACACTGAAGCTTTCTTT. Protein: CASSQAQNTEAFF.

This clonotype was seen many times. V and J are TRBV7-9 and TRBJ2-6; TRBD2 is a possible D gene (6 bases). Germline-derived CDR1 and CDR2 are SEHNR and FQNEAQ (reference sequence). This CDR3 is 14 amino acids long. Trimming left V 5 bases short and J 1 base short, with 6 bases between. CDR3 sequence (DNA): TGTGCCAGCAGCGGAGGGTCTGGGGCCAACGTCCTGACTTTC. It translates to CASSGGSGANVLTF.

Ten or more counts support this clonotype. The rearrangement joins TRBV2 to TRBJ1-2; no firm D call. The CDR3 consists of 10 residues. CDR1 is SNHLY and CDR2 is FYNNEI in the germline V gene. Trimming pared 11 bases from V and 2 bases from J, leaving 6 bases between. This CDR3 is CAGWNYGYTF. The DNA of the CDR3 is TGTGCCGGGTGGAACTATGGCTACACCTTC.

On this clonotype: This may stem from a read error, because a much larger clone lies one nucleotide away. The chain carries TRBV12-3 or TRBV12-4 and TRBJ1-2, with 8 bases aligning to TRBD1. J was trimmed by 5 bases and V by 6 bases; bases with no gene match: 20. The CDR3 consists of 18 residues. The CDR3 coding sequence is TGTGCCAGCAGAGGGACAGGTGTGATCGGCATCCGGCATTATGGCTACACCTTC. Translating gives CASRGTGVIGIRHYGYTF.

This clonotype appeared many times. The V and J genes are TRBV3-1 and TRBJ2-7; the D is unclear. The CDR3 sequence is 16 residues long. Trimming left V 4 bases short and J 0 bases short, with 16 bases between. Germline V gene lookup returns CDR1 LGHDT and CDR2 YNNKEL (reference sequence). The CDR3 loop is CASSPLPRSSSYEQYF. DNA for the CDR3: TGTGCCAGCAGCCCCCTTCCCAGGTCCTCCTCCTACGAGCAGTACTTC.

The chain recombines TRBV6-4 with TRBJ2-1; 10 bases line up with TRBD2. V lost 3 bases to trimming and J lost 9 bases; unmatched junction nucleotides: 5. Germline-derived CDR1 and CDR2 are MRHNA and SNTAGT. This CDR3 contains 14 residues. The CDR3 reads CASSDLVAGGEQFF. The CDR3 coding sequence is TGTGCCAGCAGTGATTTGGTAGCGGGAGGTGAGCAGTTCTTC.